This T cell receptor (beta chain) was profiled in a study of CD8 T cells in Susac syndrome (dated by TCRdb to the late 2010s). For context, the study as a whole: Whether CD8+ T cell activation and differentiation in Susac syndrome was antigen driven was tested using repertoire sequencing.

Including cysteine and phenylalanine, the CDR3 has 16 amino acids. Kept here is only the CDR3 DNA, which spans 48 bases and is read in frame from base 1. V loses 3 bases, J loses 1 base, and the germline ends lie 10 bases apart. From a lookup of the germline V gene (reference sequence), CDR1 and CDR2 are MNHEY and SMNVEV. RNA was extracted using the RNeasy kit, and roughly 0.5 to 1 microgram was reverse transcribed with random hexamers. The immunoSEQ multiplex PCR assay, covering 54 Vbeta and 13 Jbeta segments, was used to amplify TCR beta CDR3 regions. PCR amplification bias was corrected using a synthetic template baseline for primer optimization and computational correction. As for how the authors treated the data: Reads were annotated to V, D and J genes according to IMGT and were analyzed with immunoSEQ Analyzer, with only productive sequences retained. Clonality was computed as one minus Shannon entropy normalized by log2 of the number of productive unique sequences. Public and private clones were assessed among the 100 most prevalent clones of each patient and control. A clone was defined as Susac-specific if it was absent from the healthy and MS cohorts, from over 1,000 published viral clones and from other ImmuneACCESS disease sequences. TCRdb reprocessing: public reads trimmed at Q25 with fastp, clones called with MiXCR, in-frame beta chains kept. For every CDR3 protein sequence, its rows merge into one entry that carries the most common genes and DNA. In this record, the V and J calls reflect TCRdb's handling and not the investigators' own analysis. The sample profile shows roughly 120,000 distinct CDR3 sequences; 94% of them were found once. Of the sample, more than 0.09% is held by the ten largest clones.

With regard to this clonotype: What antigen it recognizes has not been identified. No base-level quality is on record; no much larger clone is a single base apart.

Overall results and qualifications from the work: The number of individuals in the TCR sequencing and HLA analysis was recognized as being relatively small.

High-throughput TCR beta sequencing profiled peripheral blood CD8+ and CD4+ T cells from healthy donors, Susac syndrome patients and multiple sclerosis patients. The healthy donors served as controls matched for age and sex. CD8+ TEMRA cells were enriched by FACS, while bulk CD8+ and CD4+ T cells were purified by magnetic negative isolation. Blood was collected in EDTA tubes and processed within 24 hours, with PBMCs isolated through density gradient centrifugation. PBMCs intended for TCR sequencing were cryopreserved in liquid nitrogen and thawed later in a water bath at 37 degrees C. The sorted or isolated CD4+, CD8+ and CD8+ TEMRA cells had a purity of 90% or higher.

The receptor chain draws on TRBV27 and TRBJ2-6, with the D gene too uncertain to name. This TCR came from a human donor in good health. The sequenced material came from CD4+ T cells from PBMCs. The encoded CDR3 is CASSLRRASGANVLTF. The DNA sequence reads TGTGCCAGCAGTTTGAGGAGAGCTTCTGGGGCCAACGTCCTGACTTTC.